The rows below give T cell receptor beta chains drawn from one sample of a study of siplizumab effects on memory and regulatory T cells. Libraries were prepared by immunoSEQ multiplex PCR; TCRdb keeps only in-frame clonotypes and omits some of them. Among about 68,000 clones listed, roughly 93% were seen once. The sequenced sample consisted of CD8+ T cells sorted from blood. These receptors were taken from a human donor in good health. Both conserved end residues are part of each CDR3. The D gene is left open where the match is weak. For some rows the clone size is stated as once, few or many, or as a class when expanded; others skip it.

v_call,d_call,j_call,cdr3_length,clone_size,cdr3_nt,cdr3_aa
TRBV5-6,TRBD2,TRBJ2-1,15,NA,TGTGCCAGCAGCCCAGCGGGGAAAACCTACAATGAGCAGTTCTTC,CASSPAGKTYNEQFF
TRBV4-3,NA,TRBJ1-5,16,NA,TGCGCCAGCAGCCAAGCAGTGGGGCCTAGCAATCAGCCCCAGCATTTT,CASSQAVGPSNQPQHF
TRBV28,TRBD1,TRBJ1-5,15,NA,TGTGCCAGCAGAATAAACAGGGGTGCCAATCAGCCCCAGCATTTT,CASRINRGANQPQHF
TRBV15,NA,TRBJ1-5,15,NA,TGTGCCACCAGCAGGACCGGGACACCAAATCAGCCCCAGCATTTT,CATSRTGTPNQPQHF
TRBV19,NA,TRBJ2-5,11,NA,TGTGCCAGTGGGATCGGAGAGACCCAGTACTTC,CASGIGETQYF
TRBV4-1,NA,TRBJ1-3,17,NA,TGCGCCAGCAGCCAAGATGCAGGGAGCTGGACTGGAAACACCATATATTTT,CASSQDAGSWTGNTIYF
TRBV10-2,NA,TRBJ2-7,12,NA,TGCGCCAGCAGTGAGGTGGGTACCGAGCAGTACTTC,CASSEVGTEQYF
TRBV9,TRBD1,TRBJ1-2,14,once,TGTGCCAGCAGCCCGGGACAGGGTGTTTCCAGCTACACCTTC,CASSPGQGVSSYTF
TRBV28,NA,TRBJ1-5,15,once,TGTGCCAGCAGTCGGAACAGGGTCGGTGTTCAGCCCCAGCATTTT,CASSRNRVGVQPQHF
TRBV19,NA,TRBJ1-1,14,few,TGTGCCAGTAGTGCGACAGGACTGAACACTGAAGCTTTCTTT,CASSATGLNTEAFF
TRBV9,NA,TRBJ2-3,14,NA,TGTGCCAGCAGCGTAGACCCTATCCCAGATACGCAGTATTTT,CASSVDPIPDTQYF
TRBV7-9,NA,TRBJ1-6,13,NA,TGTGCCAGCAGCTTAGGAGACCCCGGGACCCTCCACTTT,CASSLGDPGTLHF
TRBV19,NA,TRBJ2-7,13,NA,TGTGCCAGTAGTGATGATCCGGGTCACGAGCAGTACTTC,CASSDDPGHEQYF
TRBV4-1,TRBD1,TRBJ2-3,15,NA,TGCGCCAGCAGCCAAGGGGGGACAGGGGCGGATACGCAGTATTTT,CASSQGGTGADTQYF
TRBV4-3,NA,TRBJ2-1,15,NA,TGCGCCAGCAGCCAAGATATCGGTTCGGTCAATGAGCAGTTCTTC,CASSQDIGSVNEQFF
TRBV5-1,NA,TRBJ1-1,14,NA,TGCGCCAGCAGCTTAGACAGCTTGAACACTGAAGCTTTCTTT,CASSLDSLNTEAFF
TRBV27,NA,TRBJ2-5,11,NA,TGTGCCAGCAGTTCCAAAGGGACCCAGTACTTC,CASSSKGTQYF
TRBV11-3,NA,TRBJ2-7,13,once,TGTGCCAGCAGCTTCGCAGGGGACCACGAGCAGTACTTC,CASSFAGDHEQYF
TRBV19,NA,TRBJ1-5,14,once,TGTGCCAGTAGATCGGGGTTTAGCAATCAGCCCCAGCATTTT,CASRSGFSNQPQHF
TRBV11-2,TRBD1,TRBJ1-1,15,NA,TGTGCCAGCAGCGCCGGACAGGGACTGAACACTGAAGCTTTCTTT,CASSAGQGLNTEAFF
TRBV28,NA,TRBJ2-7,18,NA,TGTGCCAGCACCCCAGATCAAGGCTTTTTTCACCGGCCCTACGAGCAGTACTTC,CASTPDQGFFHRPYEQYF
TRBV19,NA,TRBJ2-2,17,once,TGTGCCAGTAGTATTGGATACGGTGACTTGGGCACCGGGGAGCTGTTTTTT,CASSIGYGDLGTGELFF
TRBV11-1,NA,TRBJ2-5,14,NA,TGTGCCAGCAGCCCCCCGGACAGACAAGAGACCCAGTACTTC,CASSPPDRQETQYF
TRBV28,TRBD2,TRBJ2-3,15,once,TGTGCCAGCAACCTAGCGGGGGTACTCACAGATACGCAGTATTTT,CASNLAGVLTDTQYF
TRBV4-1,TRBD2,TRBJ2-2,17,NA,TGCGCCAGCAGCCAAGAATTGGCGGGGGGTCCCTTCGGGGAGCTGTTTTTT,CASSQELAGGPFGELFF
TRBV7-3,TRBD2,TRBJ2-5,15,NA,TGTGCCAGCAGCGAACTAGCGGGGGGTACTGGGACCCAGTACTTC,CASSELAGGTGTQYF
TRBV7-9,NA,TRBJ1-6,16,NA,TGTGCCAGCAGCTTAGAGACCAGAGCCTATAATTCACCCCTCCACTTT,CASSLETRAYNSPLHF
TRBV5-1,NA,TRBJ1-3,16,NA,TGCGCCAGCCGAACTCCGACGGGGAGCTCTGGAAACACCATATATTTT,CASRTPTGSSGNTIYF
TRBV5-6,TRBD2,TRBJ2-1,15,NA,TGTGCCAGCAGCTACGGACTAGCGGCGTACAATGAGCAGTTCTTC,CASSYGLAAYNEQFF
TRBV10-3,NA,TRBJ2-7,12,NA,TGTGCCATCAGCCCTGACGGCTACGAGCAGTACTTC,CAISPDGYEQYF
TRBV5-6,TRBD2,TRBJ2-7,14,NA,TGTGCCAGCAGACAACACGGCGGGGGAAACGAGCAGTACTTC,CASRQHGGGNEQYF
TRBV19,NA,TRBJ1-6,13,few,TGTGCCACTTCGGGGTCCTATAATTCACCCCTCCACTTT,CATSGSYNSPLHF
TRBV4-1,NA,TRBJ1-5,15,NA,TGCGCCAGCAGCCAAGTCCAAGCCCTCAATCAGCCCCAGCATTTT,CASSQVQALNQPQHF
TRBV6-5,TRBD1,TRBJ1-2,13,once,TGTGCCAGCAGCCAGACAGGGGTTGATGGCTACACCTTC,CASSQTGVDGYTF
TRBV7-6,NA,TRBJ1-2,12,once,TGTGCCATACTTGGGAGAGATGGTGGCTACACCTTC,CAILGRDGGYTF
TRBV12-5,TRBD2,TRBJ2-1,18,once,TGTGCTAGTGGGGACCGGGGGGCACCGGGACTAGCGTACAATGAGCAGTTCTTC,CASGDRGAPGLAYNEQFF
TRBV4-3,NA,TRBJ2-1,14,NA,TGCGCCAGCAGCCAAACAGGGTCGGGGAATGAGCAGTTCTTC,CASSQTGSGNEQFF
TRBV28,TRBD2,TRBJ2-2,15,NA,TGTGCCAGCGAGGTAGCGGGGGATGACACCGGGGAGCTGTTTTTT,CASEVAGDDTGELFF
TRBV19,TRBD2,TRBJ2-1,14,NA,TGTGCCAGCGGGACTAGCGGGGGGGCCAATGAGCAGTTCTTC,CASGTSGGANEQFF
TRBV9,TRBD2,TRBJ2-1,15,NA,TGTGCCAGCAGCGTACTAGCGGCCGGGGGAGGGGAGCAGTTCTTC,CASSVLAAGGGEQFF
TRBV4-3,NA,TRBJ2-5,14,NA,TGCGCCAGCAGCCAAGGGGGCGGACAAGAGACCCAGTACTTC,CASSQGGGQETQYF
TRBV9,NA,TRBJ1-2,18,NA,TGTGCCAGCAGCTTGGGGGTCGACAATCCCAGTGATAACTATGGCTACACCTTC,CASSLGVDNPSDNYGYTF
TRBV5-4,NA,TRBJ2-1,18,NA,TGTGCCAGCAGCTTGTGGCCCATCGGACAGAGCTCCTACAATGAGCAGTTCTTC,CASSLWPIGQSSYNEQFF
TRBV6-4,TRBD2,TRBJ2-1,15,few,TGTGCCAGCAGTCGGACTAGCGGGGGCCTGGATGAGCAGTTCTTC,CASSRTSGGLDEQFF
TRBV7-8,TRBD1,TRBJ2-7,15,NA,TGTGCCAGCAGCTCGGGACAGGTCAGCTCCTACGAGCAGTACTTC,CASSSGQVSSYEQYF
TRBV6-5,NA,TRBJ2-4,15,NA,TGTGCCAGCAGCCGCCCTCGGGGGGCGGAAAACATTCAGTACTTC,CASSRPRGAENIQYF
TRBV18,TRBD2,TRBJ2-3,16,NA,TGTGCCAGCTCACGGACTAGCGGGGGGTTCACAGATACGCAGTATTTT,CASSRTSGGFTDTQYF
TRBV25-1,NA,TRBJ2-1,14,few,TGTGCCAGCAGTGAAACCTCCTTCGGCAATGAGCAGTTCTTC,CASSETSFGNEQFF
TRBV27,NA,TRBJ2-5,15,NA,TGTGCCAGCAGTTTATACGGGCAGGGACGGGAGACCCAGTACTTC,CASSLYGQGRETQYF
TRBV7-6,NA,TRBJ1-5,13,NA,TGTGCCAGCAGCTTCGGGACAAATCAGCCCCAGCATTTT,CASSFGTNQPQHF
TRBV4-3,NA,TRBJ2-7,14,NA,TGCGCCAGCAGCCAAGTAGCACAGGGTTACGAGCAGTACTTC,CASSQVAQGYEQYF